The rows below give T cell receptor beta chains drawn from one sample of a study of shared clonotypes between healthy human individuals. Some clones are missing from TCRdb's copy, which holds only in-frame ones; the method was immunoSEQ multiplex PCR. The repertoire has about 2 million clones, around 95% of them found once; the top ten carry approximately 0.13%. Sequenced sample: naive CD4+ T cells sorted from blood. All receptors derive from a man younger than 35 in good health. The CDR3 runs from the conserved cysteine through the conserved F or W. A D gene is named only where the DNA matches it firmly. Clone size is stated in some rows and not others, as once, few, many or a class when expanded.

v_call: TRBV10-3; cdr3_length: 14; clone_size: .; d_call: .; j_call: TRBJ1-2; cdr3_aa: CAIREDGTNYGYTF; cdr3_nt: TGTGCCATCAGAGAGGACGGGACAAACTATGGCTACACCTTC
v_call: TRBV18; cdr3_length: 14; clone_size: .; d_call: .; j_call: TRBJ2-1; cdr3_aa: CASSPPPDYNEQFF; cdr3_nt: TGTGCCAGCTCACCACCCCCGGATTACAATGAGCAGTTCTTC
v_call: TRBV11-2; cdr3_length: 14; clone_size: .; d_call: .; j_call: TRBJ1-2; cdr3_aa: CASSLDRADHGYTF; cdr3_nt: TGTGCCAGCAGCTTAGATCGGGCAGACCATGGCTACACCTTC
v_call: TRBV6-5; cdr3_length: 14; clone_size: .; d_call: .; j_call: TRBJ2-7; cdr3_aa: CASSYTLAGYEQYF; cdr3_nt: TGTGCCAGCAGTTACACCCTCGCGGGATACGAGCAGTACTTC
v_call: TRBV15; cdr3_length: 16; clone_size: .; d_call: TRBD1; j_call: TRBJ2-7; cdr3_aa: CATSRAPGQGANEQYF; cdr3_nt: TGTGCCACCAGCAGAGCGCCGGGACAGGGGGCCAACGAGCAGTACTTC
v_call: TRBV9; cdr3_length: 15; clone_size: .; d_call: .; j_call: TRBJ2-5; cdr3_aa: CASSVAGSGEETQYF; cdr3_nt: TGTGCCAGCAGCGTAGCTGGATCCGGTGAAGAGACCCAGTACTTC
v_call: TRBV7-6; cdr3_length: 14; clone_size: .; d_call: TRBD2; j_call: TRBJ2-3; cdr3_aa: CASSSNLAGDTQYF; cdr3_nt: TGTGCCAGCAGCTCCAACTTAGCGGGAGATACGCAGTATTTT
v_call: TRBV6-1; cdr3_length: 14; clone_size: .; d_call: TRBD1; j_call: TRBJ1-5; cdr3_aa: CASSVQGINQPQHF; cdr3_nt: TGTGCCAGCAGTGTACAGGGGATCAATCAGCCCCAGCATTTT
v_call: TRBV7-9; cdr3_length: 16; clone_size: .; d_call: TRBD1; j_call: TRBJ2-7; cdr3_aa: CASSLIFGTGRYEQYF; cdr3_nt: TGTGCCAGCAGCTTAATATTCGGGACAGGTAGATACGAGCAGTACTTC
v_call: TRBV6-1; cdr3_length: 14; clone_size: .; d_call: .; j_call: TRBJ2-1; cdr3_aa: CASPVSLGYNEQFF; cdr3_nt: TGTGCCAGTCCAGTTAGTCTCGGCTACAATGAGCAGTTCTTC
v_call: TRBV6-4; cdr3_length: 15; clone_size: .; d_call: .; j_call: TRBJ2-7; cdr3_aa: CASSDAGQPSYRQYF; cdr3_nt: TGTGCCAGCAGTGACGCGGGACAGCCTTCGTATCGGCAGTACTTC
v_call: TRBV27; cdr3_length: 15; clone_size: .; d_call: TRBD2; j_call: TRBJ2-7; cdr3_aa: CASSLGLAGPYEQYF; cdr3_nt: TGTGCCAGCAGTTTGGGACTAGCGGGACCCTACGAGCAGTACTTC
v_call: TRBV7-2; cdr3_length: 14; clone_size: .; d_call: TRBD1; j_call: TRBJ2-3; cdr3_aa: CASLRGFSTDTQYF; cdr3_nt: TGTGCCAGCCTCAGGGGGTTCTCCACAGATACGCAGTATTTT
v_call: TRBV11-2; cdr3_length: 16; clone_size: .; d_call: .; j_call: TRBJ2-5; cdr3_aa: CASSLSGRSTQETQYF; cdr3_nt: TGTGCCAGCAGCTTGTCGGGACGGTCGACTCAAGAGACCCAGTACTTC
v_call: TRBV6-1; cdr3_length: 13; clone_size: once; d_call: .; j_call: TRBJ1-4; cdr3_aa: CASRRGPDEKLFF; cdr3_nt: TGTGCCAGCAGGAGGGGTCCGGATGAAAAACTGTTTTTT
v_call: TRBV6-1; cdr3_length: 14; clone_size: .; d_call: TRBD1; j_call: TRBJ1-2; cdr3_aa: CASSPSGQAYGYTF; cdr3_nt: TGTGCCAGCAGCCCCTCTGGACAGGCCTATGGCTACACCTTC
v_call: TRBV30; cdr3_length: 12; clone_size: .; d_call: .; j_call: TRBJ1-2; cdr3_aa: CAWSRGEYGYTF; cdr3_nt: TGTGCCTGGAGTCGGGGGGAATATGGCTACACCTTC
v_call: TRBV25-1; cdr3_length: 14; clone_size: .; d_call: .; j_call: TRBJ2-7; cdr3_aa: CASSDDSGAYEQYF; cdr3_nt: TGTGCCAGCAGTGATGATAGCGGAGCCTACGAGCAGTACTTC
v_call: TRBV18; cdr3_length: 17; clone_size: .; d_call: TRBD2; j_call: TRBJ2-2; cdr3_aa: CASSPSARGGLTGELFF; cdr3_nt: TGTGCCAGCTCCCCGTCGGCGCGCGGGGGATTGACCGGGGAGCTGTTTTTT
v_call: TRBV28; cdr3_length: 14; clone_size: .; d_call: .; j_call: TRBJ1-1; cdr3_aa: CASGWGNMNTEAFF; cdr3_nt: TGTGCCAGCGGGTGGGGGAACATGAACACTGAAGCTTTCTTT
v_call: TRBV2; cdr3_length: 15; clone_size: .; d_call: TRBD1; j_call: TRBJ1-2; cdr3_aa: CASSENRGPNYGYTF; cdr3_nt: TGTGCCAGCAGTGAAAACAGGGGGCCGAACTATGGCTACACCTTC
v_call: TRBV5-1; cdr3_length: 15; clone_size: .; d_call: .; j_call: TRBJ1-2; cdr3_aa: CASSFLWGSDYGYTF; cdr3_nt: TGCGCCAGCAGCTTTCTCTGGGGGTCGGACTATGGCTACACCTTC
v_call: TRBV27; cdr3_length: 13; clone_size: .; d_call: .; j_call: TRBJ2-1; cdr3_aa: CASSLRESNEQFF; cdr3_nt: TGTGCCAGCAGTTTAAGGGAGTCCAATGAGCAGTTCTTC
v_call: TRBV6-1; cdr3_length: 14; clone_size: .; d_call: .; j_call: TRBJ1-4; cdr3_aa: CASSPDGANEKLFF; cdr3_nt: TGTGCCAGCAGTCCCGATGGGGCTAATGAAAAACTGTTTTTT
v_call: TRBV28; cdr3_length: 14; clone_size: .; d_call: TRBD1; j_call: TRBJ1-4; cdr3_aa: CASSLQGAGEKLFF; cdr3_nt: TGTGCCAGCAGTCTGCAGGGGGCGGGAGAAAAACTGTTTTTT
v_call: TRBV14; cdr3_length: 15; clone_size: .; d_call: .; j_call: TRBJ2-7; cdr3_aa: CASSQGTGGFYEQYF; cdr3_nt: TGTGCCAGCAGCCAAGGGACGGGGGGCTTCTACGAGCAGTACTTC
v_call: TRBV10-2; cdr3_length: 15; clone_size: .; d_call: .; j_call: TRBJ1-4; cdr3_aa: CASIQGEGSNEKLFF; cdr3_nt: TGCGCCAGCATTCAAGGGGAAGGGAGTAATGAAAAACTGTTTTTT
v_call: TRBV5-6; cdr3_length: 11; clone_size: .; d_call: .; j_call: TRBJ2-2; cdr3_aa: CASSQTGELFF; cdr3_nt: TGTGCCAGCAGTCAAACCGGGGAGCTGTTTTTT
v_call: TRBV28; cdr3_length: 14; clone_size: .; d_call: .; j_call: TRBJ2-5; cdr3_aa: CASSLWGASETQYF; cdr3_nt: TGTGCCAGCAGTTTGTGGGGGGCATCTGAGACCCAGTACTTC
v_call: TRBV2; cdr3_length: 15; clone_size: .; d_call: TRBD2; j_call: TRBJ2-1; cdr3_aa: CATRPLAGGPYEQFF; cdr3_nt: TGTGCCACTCGCCCGCTAGCGGGGGGGCCCTATGAGCAGTTCTTC
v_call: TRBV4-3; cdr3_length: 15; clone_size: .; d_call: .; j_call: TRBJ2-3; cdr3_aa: CASSQGLTSTDTQYF; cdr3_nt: TGCGCCAGCAGCCAAGGACTTACGAGCACAGATACGCAGTATTTT
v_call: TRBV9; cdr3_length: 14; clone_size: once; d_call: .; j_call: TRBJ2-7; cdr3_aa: CASSAAGRVYEQYF; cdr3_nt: TGTGCCAGCAGCGCCGCCGGACGGGTCTACGAGCAGTACTTC
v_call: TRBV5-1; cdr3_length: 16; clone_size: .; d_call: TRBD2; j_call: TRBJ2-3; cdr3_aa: CASRMAGGTSTDTQYF; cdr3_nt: TGCGCCAGCAGAATGGCGGGGGGAACTAGCACAGATACGCAGTATTTT
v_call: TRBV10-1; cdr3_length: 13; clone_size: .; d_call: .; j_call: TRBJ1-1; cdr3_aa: CASSESLGTEAFF; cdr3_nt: TGCGCCAGCAGTGAGTCTTTGGGGACTGAAGCTTTCTTT
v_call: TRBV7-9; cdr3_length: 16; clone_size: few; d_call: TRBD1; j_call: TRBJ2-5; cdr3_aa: CASSLWNRGTTETQYF; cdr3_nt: TGTGCCAGCAGCTTATGGAACAGGGGGACCACAGAGACCCAGTACTTC
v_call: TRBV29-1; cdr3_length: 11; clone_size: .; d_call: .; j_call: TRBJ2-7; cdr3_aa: CSVRVTYEQYF; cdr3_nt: TGCAGCGTTCGGGTTACCTACGAGCAGTACTTC
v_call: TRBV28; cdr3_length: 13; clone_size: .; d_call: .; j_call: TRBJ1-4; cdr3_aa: CASKVEANEKLFF; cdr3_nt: TGTGCCAGCAAAGTGGAGGCTAATGAAAAACTGTTTTTT
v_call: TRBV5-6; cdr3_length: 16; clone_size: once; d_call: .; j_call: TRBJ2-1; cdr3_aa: CASSLLGEDSYNEQFF; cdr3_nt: TGTGCCAGCAGCTTGCTGGGGGAAGACTCCTACAATGAGCAGTTCTTC
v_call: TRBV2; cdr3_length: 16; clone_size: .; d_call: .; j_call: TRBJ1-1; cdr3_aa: CASVLRVGGGNTEAFF; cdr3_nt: TGTGCCAGCGTGCTTCGGGTAGGGGGTGGGAACACTGAAGCTTTCTTT
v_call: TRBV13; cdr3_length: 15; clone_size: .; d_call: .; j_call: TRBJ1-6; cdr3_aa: CASSTLLRINSPLHF; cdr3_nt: TGTGCCAGCAGCACCTTACTCCGAATAAATTCACCCCTCCACTTT
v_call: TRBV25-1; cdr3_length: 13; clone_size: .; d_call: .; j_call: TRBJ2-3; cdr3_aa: CASSPRIADTQYF; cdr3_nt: TGTGCCAGCAGTCCGAGGATTGCAGATACGCAGTATTTT
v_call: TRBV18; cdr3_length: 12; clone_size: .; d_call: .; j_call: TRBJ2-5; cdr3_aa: CASSPSQETQYF; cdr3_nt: TGTGCCAGCTCACCTAGTCAAGAGACCCAGTACTTC
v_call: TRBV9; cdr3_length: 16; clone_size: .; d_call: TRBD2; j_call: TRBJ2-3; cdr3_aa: CASSVRGLAGEDTQYF; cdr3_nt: TGTGCCAGCAGCGTACGCGGACTAGCGGGAGAAGATACGCAGTATTTT
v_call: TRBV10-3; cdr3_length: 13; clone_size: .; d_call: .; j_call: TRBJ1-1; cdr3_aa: CAIKAGINTEAFF; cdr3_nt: TGTGCCATCAAGGCAGGGATCAACACTGAAGCTTTCTTT
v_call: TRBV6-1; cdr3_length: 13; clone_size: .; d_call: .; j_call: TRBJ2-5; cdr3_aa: CASSRGPQETQYF; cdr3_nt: TGTGCCAGCAGTAGGGGACCCCAAGAGACCCAGTACTTC
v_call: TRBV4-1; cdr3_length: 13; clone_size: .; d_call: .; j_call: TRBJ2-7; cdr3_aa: CASSRGRPYEQYF; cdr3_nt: TGCGCCAGCAGCAGGGGACGGCCCTACGAGCAGTACTTC
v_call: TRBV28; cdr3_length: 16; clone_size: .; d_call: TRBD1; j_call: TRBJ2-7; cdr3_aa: CASSPAAGTASYEQYF; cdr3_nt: TGTGCCAGCAGTCCCGCCGCCGGGACAGCTTCCTACGAGCAGTACTTC
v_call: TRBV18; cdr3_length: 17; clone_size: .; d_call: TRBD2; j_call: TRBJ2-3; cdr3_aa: CASSPLPPGGDTDTQYF; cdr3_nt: TGTGCCAGCTCACCCCTCCCCCCCGGGGGGGACACAGATACGCAGTATTTT
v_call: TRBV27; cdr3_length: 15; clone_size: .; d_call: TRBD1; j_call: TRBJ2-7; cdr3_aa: CASSYQGQGNHEQYF; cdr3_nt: TGTGCCAGCAGTTACCAGGGACAGGGGAACCACGAGCAGTACTTC
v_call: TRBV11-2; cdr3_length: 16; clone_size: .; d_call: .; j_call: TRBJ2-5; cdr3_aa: CASSLVGTRFQETQYF; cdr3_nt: TGTGCCAGCAGCTTAGTCGGTACGAGATTCCAAGAGACCCAGTACTTC
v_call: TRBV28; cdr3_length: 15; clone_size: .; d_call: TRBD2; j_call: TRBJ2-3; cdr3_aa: CASSFQRGGTDTQYF; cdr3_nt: TGTGCCAGCAGTTTCCAGCGGGGGGGCACAGATACGCAGTATTTT
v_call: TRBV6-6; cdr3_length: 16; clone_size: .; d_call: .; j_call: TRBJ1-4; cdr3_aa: CASSYPTTATNEKLFF; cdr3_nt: TGTGCCAGCAGTTACCCCACCACGGCAACTAATGAAAAACTGTTTTTT